This is a list of T cell receptor beta chains from one sample in a study of vaccination effects on CD4 cells after COVID-19. These receptors have no identified antigens. Using immunoSEQ multiplex PCR, the repertoire was profiled, and TCRdb retains in-frame clones only, with some absent. The table lists 40,000 or so clones, about 80% of them singletons. The source was CD4+ T cells from PBMCs cultured without peptide, collected before COVID-19 vaccination. Every receptor here comes from a human donor who received a COVID-19 vaccine. Both conserved end residues are part of each CDR3. D genes are given only for firm matches. Size is omitted from some rows. Given values are once, few, many or a class for expanded clones.

j_gene: TRBJ2-3; abundance: few; d_gene: NA; v_gene: TRBV5-6; CDR3aa: CASSAQTRTDTQYF; CDR3nt: TGTGCCAGCAGCGCTCAAACCAGAACAGATACGCAGTATTTT
j_gene: TRBJ1-4; abundance: NA; d_gene: NA; v_gene: TRBV5-1; CDR3aa: CASRTSVTANEKLFF; CDR3nt: TGCGCCAGCAGGACCTCAGTAACAGCTAATGAAAAACTGTTTTTT
j_gene: TRBJ2-1; abundance: NA; d_gene: TRBD2; v_gene: TRBV7-2; CDR3aa: CASSPSSGGRYNEQFF; CDR3nt: TGTGCCAGCAGCCCATCTAGCGGGGGCCGTTACAATGAGCAGTTCTTC
j_gene: TRBJ1-2; abundance: few; d_gene: NA; v_gene: TRBV12-3/TRBV12-4; CDR3aa: CASSIGTNYGYTF; CDR3nt: TGTGCCAGCAGTATAGGAACTAACTATGGCTACACCTTC
j_gene: TRBJ1-4; abundance: NA; d_gene: NA; v_gene: TRBV5-1; CDR3aa: CASSFSGAGEKLFF; CDR3nt: TGCGCCAGCAGCTTCTCGGGGGCGGGGGAAAAACTGTTTTTT
j_gene: TRBJ1-2; abundance: NA; d_gene: TRBD1; v_gene: TRBV15; CDR3aa: CATSRGGQGLYGYTF; CDR3nt: TGTGCCACCAGCAGAGGGGGACAGGGACTCTATGGCTACACCTTC
j_gene: TRBJ2-1; abundance: NA; d_gene: NA; v_gene: TRBV12-3/TRBV12-4; CDR3aa: CASSLSYNEQFF; CDR3nt: TGTGCCAGCAGTTTATCGTACAATGAGCAGTTCTTC
j_gene: TRBJ2-2; abundance: NA; d_gene: NA; v_gene: TRBV9; CDR3aa: CASSVGLTGELFF; CDR3nt: TGTGCCAGCAGCGTGGGGTTAACCGGGGAGCTGTTTTTT
j_gene: TRBJ1-6; abundance: few; d_gene: NA; v_gene: TRBV2; CDR3aa: CASMGTENSPLHF; CDR3nt: TGTGCCAGCATGGGCACGGAAAATTCACCCCTCCACTTT
j_gene: TRBJ1-2; abundance: NA; d_gene: NA; v_gene: TRBV4-3; CDR3aa: CASSEGQDYGYTF; CDR3nt: TGCGCCAGCAGCGAGGGGCAGGACTATGGCTACACCTTC
j_gene: TRBJ1-3; abundance: NA; d_gene: NA; v_gene: TRBV29-1; CDR3aa: CSVSGTGNTIYF; CDR3nt: TGCAGCGTTTCAGGGACTGGAAACACCATATATTTT
j_gene: TRBJ2-3; abundance: NA; d_gene: TRBD2; v_gene: TRBV7-2; CDR3aa: CASSARGDPTDTQYF; CDR3nt: TGTGCCAGCAGCGCCCGGGGGGACCCCACAGATACGCAGTATTTT
j_gene: TRBJ2-2; abundance: few; d_gene: NA; v_gene: TRBV5-1; CDR3aa: CASSFSPLQGETGELFF; CDR3nt: TGCGCCAGCAGCTTCTCCCCGTTACAGGGAGAGACCGGGGAGCTGTTTTTT
j_gene: TRBJ1-2; abundance: NA; d_gene: NA; v_gene: TRBV19; CDR3aa: CASYRDTSTNPSGYTF; CDR3nt: TGTGCCAGTTACCGGGACACTTCAACCAACCCAAGCGGCTACACCTTC
j_gene: TRBJ1-4; abundance: NA; d_gene: TRBD1; v_gene: TRBV7-2; CDR3aa: CASSSRTGLEKLFF; CDR3nt: TGTGCCAGCAGCTCCAGGACAGGGTTAGAAAAACTGTTTTTT
j_gene: TRBJ2-1; abundance: NA; d_gene: NA; v_gene: TRBV5-1; CDR3aa: CASSLGLPGNGQFF; CDR3nt: TGCGCCAGCAGCTTGGGACTTCCCGGTAACGGGCAGTTCTTC
j_gene: TRBJ1-2; abundance: NA; d_gene: NA; v_gene: TRBV5-1; CDR3aa: CASSLAKDGRNYGYTF; CDR3nt: TGCGCCAGCAGCTTGGCCAAGGACGGTAGAAACTATGGCTACACCTTC